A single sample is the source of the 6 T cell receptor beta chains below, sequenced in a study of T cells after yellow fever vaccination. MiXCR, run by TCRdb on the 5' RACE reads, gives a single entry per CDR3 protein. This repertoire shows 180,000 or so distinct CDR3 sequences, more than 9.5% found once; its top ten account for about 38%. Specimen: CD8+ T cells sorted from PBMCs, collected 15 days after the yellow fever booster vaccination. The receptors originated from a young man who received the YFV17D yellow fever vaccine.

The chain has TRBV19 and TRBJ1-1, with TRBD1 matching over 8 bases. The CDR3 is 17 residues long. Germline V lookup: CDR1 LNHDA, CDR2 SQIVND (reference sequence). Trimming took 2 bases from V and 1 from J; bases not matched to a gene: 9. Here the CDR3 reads CASSIISQGAENTEAFF. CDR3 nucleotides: TGTGCCAGTAGTATAATTTCTCAGGGGGCGGAGAACACTGAAGCTTTCTTT.

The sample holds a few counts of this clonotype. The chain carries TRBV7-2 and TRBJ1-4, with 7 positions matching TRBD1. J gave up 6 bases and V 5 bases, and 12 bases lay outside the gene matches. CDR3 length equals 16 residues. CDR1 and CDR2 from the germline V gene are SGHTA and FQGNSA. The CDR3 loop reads CASSPTDRRGDEKLFF. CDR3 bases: TGTGCCAGCAGCCCGACGGACAGGAGGGGAGATGAAAAACTGTTTTTT.

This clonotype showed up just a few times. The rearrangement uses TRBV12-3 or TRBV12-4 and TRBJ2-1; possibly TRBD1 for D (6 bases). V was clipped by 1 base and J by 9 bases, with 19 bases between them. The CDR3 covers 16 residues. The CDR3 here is CASSLVLTGPYAEQFF. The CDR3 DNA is TGTGCCAGCAGTTTAGTGCTGACAGGCCCATACGCTGAGCAGTTCTTC.

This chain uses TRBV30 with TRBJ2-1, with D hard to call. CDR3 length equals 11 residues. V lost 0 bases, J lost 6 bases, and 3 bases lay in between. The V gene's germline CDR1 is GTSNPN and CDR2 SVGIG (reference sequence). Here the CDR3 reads CAWSVSNEQFF. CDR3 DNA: TGTGCCTGGAGTGTATCCAATGAGCAGTTCTTC.

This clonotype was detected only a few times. The CDR3 nucleotides read TGTGCCAGCAGCTGGGGGGACAGCACCTATGGCTACACCTTC. Protein sequence: CASSWGDSTYGYTF. The V call is TRBV5-5, the J call TRBJ1-2, with 7 bases matching TRBD1. CDR1 SGHKS and CDR2 YYEKEE come from the germline V gene (reference sequence). V lost 3 bases and J lost 4; bases outside the gene matches: 6. The CDR3 consists of 14 residues.

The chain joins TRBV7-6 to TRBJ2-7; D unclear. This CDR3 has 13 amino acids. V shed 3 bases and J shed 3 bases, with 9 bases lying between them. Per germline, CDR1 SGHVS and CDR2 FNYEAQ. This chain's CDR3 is CASSLGKHYEQYF. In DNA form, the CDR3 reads TGTGCCAGCAGCTTGGGCAAGCACTACGAGCAGTACTTC.